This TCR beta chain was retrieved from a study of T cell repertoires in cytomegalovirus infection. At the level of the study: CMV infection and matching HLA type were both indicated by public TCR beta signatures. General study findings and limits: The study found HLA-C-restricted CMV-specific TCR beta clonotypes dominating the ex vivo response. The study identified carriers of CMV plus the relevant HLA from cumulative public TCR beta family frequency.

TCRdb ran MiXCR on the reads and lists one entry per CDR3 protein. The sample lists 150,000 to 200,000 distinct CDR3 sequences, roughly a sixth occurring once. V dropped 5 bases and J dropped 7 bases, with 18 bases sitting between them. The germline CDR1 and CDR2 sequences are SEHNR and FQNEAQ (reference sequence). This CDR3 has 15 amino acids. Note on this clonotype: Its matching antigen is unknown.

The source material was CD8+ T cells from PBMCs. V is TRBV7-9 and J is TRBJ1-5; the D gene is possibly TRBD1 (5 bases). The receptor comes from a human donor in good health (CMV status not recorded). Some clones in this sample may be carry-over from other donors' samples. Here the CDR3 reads CASSPPWGGEQPQHF. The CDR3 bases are TGTGCCAGCAGCCCCCCTTGGGGGGGAGAACAGCCCCAGCATTTT.